The sequence of this T cell receptor (beta chain) was determined in a study of a mutant IDH1 vaccine in newly diagnosed glioma. Repertoires were generated with immunoSEQ multiplex PCR, while TCRdb's copy carries only in-frame clones and drops some. The sample has some 61,000 clones; around 85% are singletons. Trimming removed 1 base at V and 4 bases at J, with 16 bases between. Germline CDR1 and CDR2: MGHRA and YSYEKL. The CDR3 is 16 residues long. The time point is: baseline, week 1 (first vaccination visit). Treatment meaning: pre-vaccination baseline after standard-of-care therapy. This clone was counted once.

Material: PBMCs, obtained from a glioma patient treated with radiotherapy, temozolomide or both. This TCR came from a man aged 25 to 40 with glioma. V and J are TRBV4-1 and TRBJ1-2, with D uncertain. The CDR3 DNA sequence: TGCGCCAGCAGCCAAGGCCCCCGCCGATCCTCCTATGGCTACACCTTC. This sequence encodes CASSQGPRRSSYGYTF.